What follows is one T cell receptor beta chain and its context. Its antigen is unidentified. The data originate from a study of blood T cells in healthy people across ages. Overall study context: The template switching approach captured approximately one barcoded beta molecule for every two T cells. Study conclusions and caveats: Researchers said unsorted PBMCs prevented a conclusive naive versus antigen-experienced comparison.

PCR was performed a second time for about 7 to 11 cycles using a sample-barcoded 5' primer and a J-beta primer mix. Every sample produced at least 3 million CDR3-containing paired-end reads. Each CDR3 protein is one row after TCRdb ran MiXCR on the 5' RACE reads. The sample lists 1,800,000 or so distinct CDR3 sequences, 30% to 40% occurring once. Germline V CDR1 and CDR2: SGHRS, YFSETQ. The CDR3 has 15 amino acids. The V gene lost 2 bases and the J gene lost 7 bases, with 16 bases spanning the gap. The sample taken for sequencing was blood. The receptor was derived from a human donor in good health. The chain recombines TRBV5-1 with TRBJ2-1; maybe TRBD1 (6 bases). CDR3 sequence (DNA): TGCGCCAGCAGCTTACAGGGACCTATAGGGAATGAGCAGTTCTTC. Translation: CASSLQGPIGNEQFF.